These 28 T cell receptor beta chains came from one sample sequenced in a study of blood T cell repertoires in COVID-19. Only in-frame clones appear in the TCRdb table, and some are missing; sequencing was by immunoSEQ multiplex PCR. The sample comprises about 210,000 clones, over 75% of which are singletons, and 4.3% rests with the top ten. Material: PBMCs or T cells enriched from blood (not recorded which). These receptors came from a man aged 30 to 45 with acute COVID-19.

V is TRBV30 and J is TRBJ2-1; TRBD1 might be the D (5 bases). With 0 bases removed from V and 8 bases from J, the gap between germline ends came to 8 bases. This CDR3 has 12 residues. Germline V gene sequence: CDR1 GTSNPN, CDR2 SVGIG (reference sequence). The CDR3 DNA reads TGTGCCTGGAGTGTATCAGGGTATGAGCAGTTCTTC. Its translation is CAWSVSGYEQFF.

V and J are TRBV3-1 (or the pseudogene TRBV3-2) and TRBJ1-4; 8 nucleotides line up with TRBD1. Trimming at V came to 3 bases and at J to 0 bases, leaving 6 bases not matched to a gene. Germline V gene lookup returns CDR1 LGHDT and CDR2 YNNKEL (reference sequence). The CDR3 is 17 residues long. DNA for the CDR3: TGTGCCAGCAGCCACGGACAGGGAATTGCAACTAATGAAAAACTGTTTTTT. This translates into CASSHGQGIATNEKLFF.

The gene calls are TRBV19 and TRBJ2-7, with a tentative D call TRBD2 (6 bases). Between the trimmed V and J ends, which lost 5 bases and 2 bases, there was a span of 13 bases. The germline CDR1 and CDR2 sequences are LNHDA and SQIVND (reference sequence). The CDR3 consists of 14 residues. CDR3: CASSVGGGAYEQYF. In DNA, the CDR3 is TGTGCCAGTAGTGTGGGGGGAGGAGCCTACGAGCAGTACTTC.

The gene calls are TRBV3-1 (or the pseudogene TRBV3-2) and TRBJ2-2; TRBD2 agrees at 9 bases. V was pared by 1 base and J by 4 bases, with 16 bases of the junction left unmatched. CDR3 length: 20 amino acids. CDR1 is LGHDT and CDR2 is YNNKEL in the germline V gene (reference sequence). CDR3: CASSQGGRGGLSRSTGELFF. The CDR3 DNA reads TGTGCCAGCAGCCAAGGCGGGCGGGGGGGCCTTTCTCGTTCCACCGGGGAGCTGTTTTTT.

J is TRBJ1-3 and V is TRBV5-4; D is uncertain. The CDR3 contains 16 residues. Germline values: CDR1 SGHNT, CDR2 YYREEE (reference sequence). Trimming took off 0 bases at V and 0 bases at J, with 10 bases between the two ends. Written as DNA, the CDR3 is TGTGCCAGCAGCTTGGCTTCGGGATACTCTGGAAACACCATATATTTT. Its protein is CASSLASGYSGNTIYF.

The gene calls are TRBV14 and TRBJ2-2; 8 positions agree with TRBD2. Unmatched junction bases numbered 5, after V lost 4 bases and J lost 7 bases. Germline V gives CDR1 SGHDN, CDR2 FVKESK. The CDR3 has 14 amino acids. The CDR3 is CASSLAGSVGELFF. The CDR3 bases are TGTGCCAGCAGCCTAGCGGGGAGTGTCGGGGAGCTGTTTTTT.

The chain couples TRBV9 to TRBJ1-1; D is unclear. Trimming took off 4 bases at V and 0 bases at J, with 13 bases between the two ends. CDR3 length: 15 amino acids. Germline CDR1 reads SGDLS; CDR2 reads YYNGEE. The CDR3 DNA sequence: TGTGCCAGCAGCCCCTTTAGAGGTATGAACACTGAAGCTTTCTTT. As protein: CASSPFRGMNTEAFF.

V and J are TRBV19 and TRBJ1-1; 8 bases match TRBD1. The CDR3 has 12 residues. V lost 5 bases to trimming and J lost 11 bases; unmatched junction nucleotides: 7. Looked up from germline, CDR1 is LNHDA and CDR2 is SQIVND (reference sequence). CDR3 nucleotides: TGTGCCAGTAGTGCTTTCAGGGGGCGCGCTTTCTTT. It yields the protein CASSAFRGRAFF.

This clone was found once. This chain's CDR3 is CASSHRTGSNQPQHF. The CDR3 bases are TGCGCCAGCAGTCACCGGACAGGGAGCAATCAGCCCCAGCATTTT. V and J are TRBV23-1 and TRBJ1-5; 8 bases line up with TRBD1. Being an ORF, TRBV23-1 has a function that is uncertain. This CDR3 spans 15 amino acids. Germline trimming cut 3 bases from V and 1 base from J; bases unmatched to any gene: 2.

This CDR3 is CASSGVSGGSYNEQFF. DNA of the CDR3: TGTGCCAGCAGCGGGGTATCGGGGGGTTCCTACAATGAGCAGTTCTTC. The chain combines TRBV5-6 with TRBJ2-1, with 7 bases fitting TRBD2. In germline, CDR1 is SGHDT, CDR2 YYEEEE. The ends lost 4 bases at V and 1 base at J; junction bases unmatched: 8. This CDR3 spans 16 amino acids.

The chain links TRBV27 to TRBJ2-7, with D possibly matching TRBD1 (6 bases). The V and J ends lost 5 bases and 0 bases respectively, with 8 bases between them. This CDR3 contains 13 residues. Germline CDR1 MNHEY, CDR2 SMNVEV (reference sequence). CDR3 residues: CASSGQLSYEQYF. Here the CDR3 DNA reads TGTGCCAGCAGTGGACAGCTCTCCTACGAGCAGTACTTC.

The gene calls are TRBV28 and TRBJ1-1, with TRBD1 as a possible D gene (5 bases). V was clipped by 5 bases and J by 9 bases, with 22 bases between them. Germline CDR1 reads MDHEN; CDR2 reads SYDVKM. This CDR3 has 15 residues. The CDR3 here is CASSLYRTQSEKAFF. As DNA, the CDR3 is TGTGCCAGCAGTCTATACAGGACACAAAGCGAGAAAGCTTTCTTT.

The V gene is TRBV6-2 or TRBV6-3, the J gene TRBJ2-4; weak D call: TRBD1 (6 bases). The length of the CDR3 is 18 residues. Germline assignment: CDR1 MNHEY and CDR2 SVGEGT. V was clipped by 0 bases and J by 0 bases, with 15 bases between them. CDR3 coding DNA: TGTGCCAGCAGTTACTCGGCAGGGGAACCGCTAGCCAAAAACATTCAGTACTTC. It is translated as CASSYSAGEPLAKNIQYF.

This clone was counted between two and nine times. This chain connects TRBV30 to TRBJ2-1; 9 bases agree with TRBD1. This CDR3 contains 17 residues. V lost 5 bases to trimming and J lost 4 bases; unmatched junction nucleotides: 15. Germline values: CDR1 GTSNPN, CDR2 SVGIG (reference sequence). The CDR3 is CAWLDRGSASGYNEQFF. The CDR3 DNA reads TGTGCCTGGCTGGACAGGGGCTCTGCATCTGGGTACAATGAGCAGTTCTTC.

In regard to this clone: Other DNA sequences in the same sample also yield this CDR3. The CDR3 spells CASSETGGSTEAFF. CDR3 coding DNA: TGTGCCAGCAGCGAGACAGGGGGCAGCACTGAAGCTTTCTTT. The rearrangement links TRBV2 to TRBJ1-1; TRBD1 agrees at 10 bases. Germline trimming cut 6 bases from V and 4 bases from J; bases unmatched to any gene: 5. The CDR3 is 14 amino acids. From germline, CDR1 is SNHLY and CDR2 FYNNEI.

CDR3 DNA: TGTGCCAGTAGCCAGACAGGAACGGTGGTCAATCAGCCCCAGCATTTT. It translates to CASSQTGTVVNQPQHF. The gene calls are TRBV19 and TRBJ1-5; a weak D match, TRBD1 (6 bases). From germline, CDR1 is LNHDA and CDR2 SQIVND (reference sequence). The V end lost 6 bases, the J end lost 3 bases, and 18 bases lay between the germline ends. The CDR3 has 16 amino acids.

The chain links TRBV19 to TRBJ2-2; TRBD1 agrees at 7 bases. The CDR3 runs to 14 residues. With 4 bases clipped from V and 6 bases from J, the junction kept 5 bases outside the gene matches. The germline gives CDR1 LNHDA, CDR2 SQIVND (reference sequence). CDR3 DNA: TGTGCCAGTAGTACGGATCAGGGGGCCGGGGAGCTGTTTTTT. Amino acids: CASSTDQGAGELFF.

The V call is TRBV12-5, the J call TRBJ1-2, with TRBD1 matching over 9 bases. The V gene end was trimmed by 6 bases and the J gene end by 8 bases; junction bases not matched to a gene: 7. Looked up from germline, CDR1 is LGHNT and CDR2 is FRNRAP. This CDR3 spans 13 amino acids. For the CDR3, the DNA is TGTGCTAGTGGCTTACAGGGGGCGCGGGGCTACACCTTC. This translates into CASGLQGARGYTF. The full variable domain, with the rest looked up from reference TRBV12-5 and TRBJ1-2, is DARVTQTPRHKVTEMGQEVTMRCQPILGHNTVFWYRQTMMQGLELLAYFRNRAPLDDSGMPKDRFSAEMPDATLATLKIQPSEPRDSAVYFCASGLQGARGYTFGSGTRLTVV.

This clone was seen once. V usage is TRBV24-1 and J usage is TRBJ1-4; TRBD1 might be the D (6 bases). The CDR3 sequence is 18 residues long. Looked up from germline, CDR1 is KGHDR and CDR2 is SFDVKD. CDR3 sequence reads: CPFSFGADRLQLMKKLFF. Here the CDR3 DNA reads TGTCCCTTTTCCTTCGGGGCGGACAGATTGCAACTAATGAAAAAACTGTTTTTT.

V gene TRBV9 combines with J gene TRBJ2-1, with 7 bases that match TRBD2. The CDR3 has 16 amino acids. CDR1 SGDLS and CDR2 YYNGEE come from the germline V gene. The V segment lost 4 bases and the J segment 0 bases; nucleotides outside the gene matches: 7. The CDR3 reads CASSPERGISYNEQFF. CDR3 bases: TGTGCCAGCAGCCCAGAGCGGGGAATCTCCTACAATGAGCAGTTCTTC.

The genes are TRBV20-1 and TRBJ1-2, with 7 bases fitting TRBD1. Germline loops: CDR1 DFQATT, CDR2 SNEGSKA (reference sequence). The CDR3 loop spans 11 amino acids. V was clipped by 8 bases and J by 6 bases; unmatched bases: 6. The CDR3 DNA sequence: TGCAGTACTGTGGACAGGAATGGCTACACCTTC. It codes for CSTVDRNGYTF.

The rearrangement uses TRBV6-5 and TRBJ2-1; TRBD2 aligns across 8 bases. V lost 8 bases and J lost 4; bases outside the gene matches: 7. Per the germline V gene, CDR1 is MNHEY and CDR2 is SVGAGI. The CDR3 loop spans 14 amino acids. CDR3 sequence: CASQSGGYYNEQFF. CDR3 nucleotides: TGTGCCAGCCAGAGCGGGGGCTATTACAATGAGCAGTTCTTC.

This chain uses TRBV3-1 (or the pseudogene TRBV3-2) with TRBJ2-7; TRBD2 aligns across 8 bases. The CDR3 is made up of 14 amino acids. Germline trimming cut 0 bases from V and 2 bases from J; bases unmatched to any gene: 0. The germline gives CDR1 LGHDT, CDR2 YNNKEL (reference sequence). DNA of the CDR3: TGTGCCAGCAGCCAAGACGGGGGGGCCTACGAGCAGTACTTC. This codes for CASSQDGGAYEQYF.

Only a few counts were recorded for this clone. This chain uses TRBV2 with TRBJ2-7; 7 bases match TRBD1. Germline-derived CDR1 and CDR2 are SNHLY and FYNNEI. CDR3 length: 13 amino acids. After removal of 7 bases from V and 4 bases from J, the junction contained 7 bases not matched to a gene. The CDR3 loop reads CASTGTVSYEQYF. CDR3 DNA: TGTGCCAGCACCGGGACAGTATCATACGAGCAGTACTTC.

This rearrangement joins TRBV10-3 to TRBJ1-5, with D perhaps TRBD1 (6 bases). The CDR3 is 13 residues long. Germline values: CDR1 ENHRY, CDR2 SYGVKD. Trimming left V 6 bases short and J 7 bases short, with 13 bases between. The DNA for the CDR3 is TGTGCCATCAGCGCAGGGGTAGGACAGCCCCAGCATTTT. This sequence encodes CAISAGVGQPQHF.

The chain joins TRBV18 to TRBJ2-7; D remains ambiguous. This CDR3 is 11 amino acids long. The V gene lost 3 bases and the J gene lost 5 bases, with 5 bases spanning the gap. The germline CDR1 and CDR2 sequences are KGHSH and LQKENI. The CDR3 reads CASSPLDEQYF. In DNA form, the CDR3 reads TGTGCCAGCTCACCTCTCGACGAGCAGTACTTC.

CDR3 DNA sequence: TGTGCCAGCCGCCAGGCTCATGGTGAAAAACTGTTTTTT. It specifies CASRQAHGEKLFF. V is TRBV2 and J is TRBJ1-4; no firm D call. Germline V gene data show CDR1 as SNHLY and CDR2 as FYNNEI. V was trimmed by 8 bases and J by 7 bases, leaving 14 bases between them. There are 13 residues in the CDR3.

The DNA for the CDR3 is TGCGCCAGCAGTGAGTCCGGGATAGGGACAGGGGACTACGAGCAGTACTTC. Residues: CASSESGIGTGDYEQYF. This chain joins TRBV10-2 and TRBJ2-7, with 10 bases matching TRBD1. The germline V gene encodes CDR1 WSHSY and CDR2 SAAADI. This CDR3 has 17 residues. J was trimmed by 3 bases and V by 0 bases; bases with no gene match: 8.